Only a few counts were recorded for the clone carrying this T cell receptor beta chain. The target antigen is unknown. Germline is not matched at one junction end, which may reflect a read error. The data were taken from a study of human T cells and chemical hapten exposure. Within the library, unique molecular identifiers were attached to each individual cDNA molecule. MiXCR was run by TCRdb on the RACE reads, yielding one entry per CDR3 protein. This table holds approximately 370,000 distinct CDR3 sequences, about 5.4% found once. Sample time point: pre-sensitization, week 0. Treatment defined: therapeutic diphenylcyclopropenone sensitization with weekly scalp DPC. Alopecia patients between 18 and 70 years old and suitable for DPC were used as donors. Germline V CDR1 and CDR2: KGHSH, LQKENI. This CDR3 has 14 residues. Study results and limitations: Large CDR3 similarity clusters arose significantly more often from expanded TCRs than from controls.

The chain recombines TRBV18 with TRBJ2-7; TRBD1 matches at 9 bases. The sequence was collected from a woman under 30 with alopecia areata. Some clones in this sample may be carry-over from other donors' samples. The sample consisted of whole blood, taken in connection with sensitization to the hapten diphenylcyclopropenone (DPC). For the CDR3, the DNA is TGTGCCAGCCCACCGGACAGGGGCACCTACGAGCAGTACTTC. Its protein is CASPPDRGTYEQYF.